This TCR beta chain comes out of a study of early T cells in non-severe SARS-CoV-2 infection. The wider study: Unsorted whole blood bulk RNA was sequenced, with unpaired chains. Findings of the study overall: VDJdb matches were skewed toward anti-spike CD8 T cell responses.

This clonotype was recorded many times. The antigen remains unidentified. Trimming pared 4 bases from V and 0 bases from J, leaving 8 bases between. There are 14 residues in the CDR3. CDR1 and CDR2 (germline): SGHAT, FQDESV (reference sequence). cDNA molecules, individually, were tagged with unique molecular identifiers. TCRdb reanalysed the 5' RACE reads using MiXCR and keeps one entry per CDR3 protein. In the table there are tens of thousands of distinct CDR3 sequences, around 8% of which are singletons. What was sequenced was whole blood. The receptor's source is an adult who was a healthcare worker with PCR-confirmed SARS-CoV-2 infection or an uninfected control (not recorded which). The rearrangement uses TRBV11-1 and TRBJ2-3; D is perhaps TRBD2 (6 bases). The CDR3 DNA reads TGTGCCAGCAGCTCGGACTATAGCACAGATACGCAGTATTTT. Its translation: CASSSDYSTDTQYF.